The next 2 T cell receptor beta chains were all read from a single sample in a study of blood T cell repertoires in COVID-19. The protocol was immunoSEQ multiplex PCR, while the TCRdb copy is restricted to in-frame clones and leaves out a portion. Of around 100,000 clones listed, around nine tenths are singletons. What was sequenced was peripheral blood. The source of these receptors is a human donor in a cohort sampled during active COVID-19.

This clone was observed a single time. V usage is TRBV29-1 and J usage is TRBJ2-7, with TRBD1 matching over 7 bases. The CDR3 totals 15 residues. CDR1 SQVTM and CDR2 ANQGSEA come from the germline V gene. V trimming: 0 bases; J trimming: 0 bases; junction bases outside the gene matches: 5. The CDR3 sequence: CSVEDRGGPSYEQYF. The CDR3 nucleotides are TGCAGCGTTGAAGATCGAGGGGGCCCCTCCTACGAGCAGTACTTC.

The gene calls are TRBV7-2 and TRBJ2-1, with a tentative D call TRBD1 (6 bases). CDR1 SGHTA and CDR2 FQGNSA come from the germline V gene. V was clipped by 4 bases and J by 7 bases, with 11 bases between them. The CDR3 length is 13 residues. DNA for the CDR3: TGTGCCAGCAGCTCTCCCAGGGGTAATGAGCAGTTCTTC. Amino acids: CASSSPRGNEQFF.